Described below is a single T cell receptor beta chain sequence and its context. The target antigen is unknown. Regarding time point: week 47, end of study. Vaccination comprised doses that each held 300 ug of mutant IDH1 20-mer peptide, plus topical imiquimod. There were eight vaccinations for patients, given in weeks 1, 3, 5, 7, 11, 15, 19 and 23. The germline V and J ends were trimmed by 0 bases and 1 base, with 8 bases remaining between them. Germline V CDR1 and CDR2: LGHNA, YNFKEQ. This CDR3 region has 15 residues. The data belong to a study of a mutant IDH1 vaccine in newly diagnosed glioma. Study-wide background: The first vaccination came 4-6 weeks after radiotherapy alone, or with temozolomide cycles. Patients got radiotherapy, temozolomide, or both beforehand, and most got both.

Points from the study as a whole: Changes to the top peripheral T cell clonotypes appeared unrelated to pseudoprogression.

TCRdb's copy holds only in-frame clones and misses some; the assay was immunoSEQ multiplex PCR. In the table there are about 94,000 clones, roughly nine tenths of which are singletons. Sequenced here: PBMCs, sampled from a glioma patient whose treatment included an IDH1 peptide vaccine. This receptor was identified in a woman in her forties or fifties with glioma. The rearrangement uses TRBV4-2 and TRBJ2-3, with D perhaps TRBD2 (6 bases). CDR3 bases: TGTGCCAGCAGCCAAGACGGAGGGGGCACAGATACGCAGTATTTT. This sequence encodes CASSQDGGGTDTQYF.